Listed below are T cell receptor beta chains from one sample, sequenced in a study of shared clonotypes between healthy human individuals. Assay used: immunoSEQ multiplex PCR; TCRdb lists only in-frame clones, some missing. The sample yields under 700,000 clones, about 95% seen once. Sequencing was done on a sample of naive CD8+ T cells sorted from blood. The receptor source for this set is a woman between 25 and 40 years old in good health. Each CDR3 is given with its conserved first and last residue.

v_call: TRBV11-1
cdr3_aa: CASTSPGTAGYTF

v_call: TRBV27
cdr3_aa: CASSLALDTGELFF

v_call: TRBV19
cdr3_aa: CASRGQQGANTGELFF

v_call: TRBV27
cdr3_aa: CASSLAGGHNEQFF

v_call: TRBV19
cdr3_aa: CASSIVGEQFF

v_call: TRBV19
cdr3_aa: CANIFRGSSHTDTQYF

v_call: TRBV27
cdr3_aa: CASKLGDTQYF

v_call: TRBV11-2
cdr3_aa: CASSSPGTLYEQYF

v_call: TRBV4-1
cdr3_aa: CASSQVGAGYEQYF

v_call: TRBV14
cdr3_aa: CASSQVQREANEQFF